This TCR beta chain was observed in a study of blood T cell repertoires in COVID-19 (dated by TCRdb to 2020 to 2021). Background for the entire study: Samples covering the acute and convalescent phases of COVID-19 were provided by collaborators in the United States, Italy and Spain. Samples came from the ongoing ImmuneRACE study (first 160 participants) plus 1,254 subjects from 6 global collaborators. The repertoires were released in a freely available public database meant as a resource for research on the immune response to SARS-CoV-2. The sample metadata nearly always contained a de-identified subject ID, COVID-19 status, age in years and sex. The material from the prospective study consisted of cDNA or gDNA derived from T cells, B-cell-depleted T cells, or PBMCs. Where available, HLA class I and class II types were taken from metadata supplied by the sample provider and were not determined by assay-based typing. The dataset comprised deeply sampled blood TCRbeta repertoires from subjects exposed to, actively infected with, or recovered from COVID-19.

Reading the germline V gene gives CDR1 SGHTA and CDR2 FQGNSA. The V end gives up 2 bases and the J end 5 bases, leaving 5 bases in the junction not matched to a gene. The CDR3 goes from the cysteine to the phenylalanine over 16 residues. Only the CDR3 DNA stays, 48 bases, in frame from base 1. TCRbeta CDR3 regions were amplified from genomic DNA using the immunoSEQ Assay, a bias-controlled multiplex PCR. The authors processed their data as follows. The number of nucleated cells in each sample was estimated by amplification of reference gene primers within the assay. To quantify the absolute abundance of each unique TCRbeta CDR3 rearrangement, sequence reads were collapsed and filtered. For each sample, productive Simpson clonality was calculated as the square root of Simpson's diversity index across productive rearrangements. The immuneACCESS repertoire file appears here via TCRdb, limited to in-frame rearrangements. These files lack a portion of the clones; in checked studies, under half of the deficit traces to unresolved V genes, and the cause of the others is not known. Clone size and V and J calls were adopted from that table, with D and trimming inferred from the DNA. This sample comprises 95,000 to 110,000 clones, 80% to 85% of them detected only once. Roughly 4.3% of the sample comes from the top ten.

Note on this clone: Its binding antigen is unknown. It has no much larger one-base neighbor in the sample; base qualities were not kept.

Collaborating institutions collected whole blood in K2EDTA tubes following their own protocols. For TCRbeta analysis, collaborators shipped samples as frozen whole blood, isolated PBMCs, or DNA extracted from either of those sample types. Results and caveats for the whole study, not just this receptor: How much clinical and demographic metadata was included differed by source and by participant, and the metadata was provided uncurated.

The chain joins TRBV7-2 to TRBJ2-5, and TRBD2 matches 13 of the central bases. Sequencing input: peripheral blood. This TCR was recovered from a human donor in a cohort sampled during active COVID-19. The CDR3 region has the sequence CASSLSLTSGRETQYF. The base sequence is TGTGCCAGCAGCTTATCCCTGACTAGCGGGAGGGAGACCCAGTACTTC.